The present TCR beta chain was sequenced within a study of blood T cell repertoires in COVID-19. Overall study: Acute and convalescent COVID-19 specimens originated in the United States, Italy and Spain. In each case, the material was cDNA or gDNA derived from T cells, B-cell-depleted T cells, or PBMCs.

Trimming took 4 bases from V and 3 from J, leaving 17 bases between them. Germline CDR1 reads SGHRS; CDR2 reads YFSETQ. This CDR3 is built from 15 residues. Those enrolled, adults aged roughly 18 to 89 years, came from about two dozen US areas. Participant reports of clinical history set cohort assignment. The repertoire was sequenced with immunoSEQ multiplex PCR; TCRdb's copy has only in-frame clones and lacks some. The table includes roughly 200,000 clones, 86% detected once. This TCR came from a woman between 35 and 50 years old with acute COVID-19. The J gene is TRBJ2-7, the V gene TRBV5-1; maybe TRBD1 (6 bases). The sample comprised PBMCs or T cells enriched from blood (not recorded which). For the CDR3, the DNA is TGCGCCAGCAGCCCCGGCAGGGGACCTCGCTACGAGCAGTACTTC. Translation: CASSPGRGPRYEQYF.